This is a list of T cell receptor beta chains from one sample in a study of T-cell reconstitution after alpha-beta-depleted transplantation in children. Each CDR3 protein is one row after TCRdb ran MiXCR on the PCR reads. The data show 95,000 to 120,000 distinct CDR3 sequences, with about 6.4% seen just once and 23% held by the top ten. Here the sequenced sample was PBMCs, mostly from graft donor cells, taken 360 days after TCRalphabeta/CD19-depleted stem cell transplant. The source of these receptors is a male patient aged 2 to 9 who had a stem cell transplant for acute lymphoblastic leukemia, so the T cells may come from the graft donor. The CDR3 runs from the conserved cysteine through the conserved F or W. The order of the fields is clone size, V gene, D gene, J gene, CDR3 DNA, CDR3 protein. The D gene is left open where the match is weak. Rows may omit the clone size; those that give it use once, few, many or a size class.

>many|TRBV27|-|TRBJ2-7
TGTGCCAGCAGTTTAAGGGGGGTCTACTACGAGCAGTACTTC
CASSLRGVYYEQYF
>many|TRBV12-3/TRBV12-4|TRBD2|TRBJ2-5
TGTGCCAGCAGTCGCGGGGGGGCGGAGGAGACCCAGTACTTC
CASSRGGAEETQYF
>many|TRBV6-5|-|TRBJ1-5
TGTGCCAGCAGTTACGAGGCGGGGAATCAGCCCCAGCATTTT
CASSYEAGNQPQHF
>many|TRBV7-9|TRBD1|TRBJ2-7
TGTGCCAGCAGCTTAGGAGGGGGCCCTGAGAACGAGCAGTACTTC
CASSLGGGPENEQYF
>few|TRBV7-2|-|TRBJ2-5
TGTGCCAGCAGCCCGGAGCTGCAAGAGACCCAGTACTTC
CASSPELQETQYF
>many|TRBV5-1|-|TRBJ2-2
TGCGCCAGCAGCCCGCGACGTGGGGCTTTGAACACCGGGGAGCTGTTTTTT
CASSPRRGALNTGELFF
>many|TRBV27|-|TRBJ2-3
TGTGCCAGCAGTAGGGGAGCAGATACGCAGTATTTT
CASSRGADTQYF
>-|TRBV27|-|TRBJ2-3
TGTGCCAGCAGTTTAGGGCTAGCGACAGATACGCAGTATTTT
CASSLGLATDTQYF
>many|TRBV20-1|TRBD2|TRBJ2-7
TGCAGTGCTAGCGCGGGGACTAGCGGGAGGGCGAACGAGCAGTACTTC
CSASAGTSGRANEQYF
>-|TRBV7-9|-|TRBJ2-5
TGTGCCAGCAGCCCCGTTGAAGAGACCCAGTACTTC
CASSPVEETQYF